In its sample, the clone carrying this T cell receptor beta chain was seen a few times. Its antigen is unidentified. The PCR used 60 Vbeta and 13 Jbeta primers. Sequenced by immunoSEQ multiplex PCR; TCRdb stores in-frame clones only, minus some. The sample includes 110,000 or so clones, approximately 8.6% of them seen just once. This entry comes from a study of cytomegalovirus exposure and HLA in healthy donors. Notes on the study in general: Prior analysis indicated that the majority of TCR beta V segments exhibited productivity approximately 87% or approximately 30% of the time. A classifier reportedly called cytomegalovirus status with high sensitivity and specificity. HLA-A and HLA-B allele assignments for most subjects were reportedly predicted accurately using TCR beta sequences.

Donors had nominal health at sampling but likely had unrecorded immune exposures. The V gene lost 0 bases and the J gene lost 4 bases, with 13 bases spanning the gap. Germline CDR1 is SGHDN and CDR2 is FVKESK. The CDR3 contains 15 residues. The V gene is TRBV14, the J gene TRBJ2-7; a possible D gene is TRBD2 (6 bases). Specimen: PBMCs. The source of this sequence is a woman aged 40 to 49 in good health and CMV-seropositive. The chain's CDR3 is CASSQDVGGMYEQYF. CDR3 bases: TGTGCCAGCAGCCAAGACGTGGGGGGTATGTACGAGCAGTACTTC.